This TCR delta chain came from a study of gamma-delta T cells after stem cell transplantation. TCRdb applied CATT to the RT-PCR reads for clone calling. The sample includes 13,000 or so delta-chain clones, about 30% seen only once; the top ten take over 3.5%. V lost 0 bases, J lost 0 bases, and 23 bases lay in between. The CDR3 covers 18 residues. The germline gives CDR1 TVYSNPD, CDR2 GDNSRS (reference sequence). This clone was seen once. J is TRDJ1 and V is TRDV3; D tentatively reads TRDD2 or TRDD3 (5 bases each). Sequencing used gamma-delta T cells. This clonotype was sampled from a human donor. It is not recorded whose cells these are; they may come from a transplant donor. CDR3 loop: CAFSRPSDYGDYTDKLIF. As DNA, the CDR3 is TGTGCCTTTAGTAGGCCTTCGGACTACGGGGACTACACCGATAAACTCATCTTT.